The 27 T cell receptor beta chains listed next were all sequenced from one sample in a study of OX40 agonist ivuxolimab in advanced cancers. Profiled with immunoSEQ multiplex PCR; TCRdb holds only in-frame clones, not every one. The profile shows around 53,000 clones, approximately 87% of them singletons. Sequencing was performed on CD4+ or CD8+ T cells sorted from blood, taken in a trial of the OX40 agonist ivuxolimab. These receptors were collected from an adult with an advanced solid tumor such as melanoma, head and neck, liver or kidney cancer.

The chain couples TRBV19 to TRBJ2-1; 11 nucleotides align to TRBD2. Germline V gene data show CDR1 as LNHDA and CDR2 as SQIVND (reference sequence). The CDR3 sequence is 18 residues long. J gave up 0 bases and V 4 bases, and 8 bases lay outside the gene matches. The CDR3 spells CASSRGETSGTSYNEQFF. In DNA form, the CDR3 reads TGTGCCAGTAGTAGGGGGGAGACTAGCGGGACCTCCTACAATGAGCAGTTCTTC.

This clone was detected a few times. The CDR3 DNA is TGCGCCAGCAGCTCCCTCTTCGGGGCGAACACTGAAGCTTTCTTT. This gives the protein CASSSLFGANTEAFF. This chain links TRBV5-1 with TRBJ1-1, with D perhaps TRBD1 (5 bases). The germline V gene encodes CDR1 SGHRS and CDR2 YFSETQ. CDR3 length equals 15 residues. V was cut by 3 bases and J by 1 base, with 13 bases left in between.

The chain employs TRBV7-3 and TRBJ2-1, with 10 positions matching TRBD2. V was clipped by 4 bases and J by 1 base; unmatched bases: 4. The CDR3 consists of 16 residues. Germline V CDR1 and CDR2: SGHTA, FQGTGA. The DNA for the CDR3 is TGTGCCAGCAGCTCCAGCGGGGGGGCTTCCTACAATGAGCAGTTCTTC. It encodes CASSSSGGASYNEQFF.

In this sample, this clone turned up once. One end of the junction is discordant with germline, which a read error may explain. The gene calls are TRBV25-1 and TRBJ2-7, with 7 bases identical to TRBD1. The CDR3 runs to 15 residues. From germline, CDR1 is MGHDK and CDR2 SYGVNS. CDR3 nucleotides: TGTGCCAACAGTGAAGAGGGACAGAGCTCCTACGAGCAGTACTTC. Translation gives CANSEEGQSSYEQYF.

The chain is built from TRBV5-1 and TRBJ2-2, with D unresolved. The germline gives CDR1 SGHRS, CDR2 YFSETQ. The ends were cut back, 4 bases at V and 2 bases at J, with 15 bases in the middle. The CDR3 contains 16 residues. The CDR3 region is CASSTAVHRNTGELFF. In nucleotides, the CDR3 is TGCGCCAGCAGCACTGCAGTTCATCGAAACACCGGGGAGCTGTTTTTT. Supplemented by reference TRBV5-1 and TRBJ2-2, the full variable domain reads KAGVTQTPRYLIKTRGQQVTLSCSPISGHRSVSWYQQTPGQGLQFLFEYFSETQRNKGNFPGRFSGRQFSNSRSEMNVSTLELGDSALYLCASSTAVHRNTGELFFGEGSRLTVL.

V gene TRBV28 combines with J gene TRBJ1-2; D possibly corresponds to TRBD1 (6 bases). V lost 5 bases and J lost 4, with 11 bases in between. Per germline, CDR1 MDHEN and CDR2 SYDVKM. The CDR3 length is 13 residues. CDR3 protein: CASSPDSFYGYTF. CDR3 DNA: TGTGCCAGCAGTCCGGACAGTTTCTATGGCTACACCTTC.

V gene TRBV5-4 combines with J gene TRBJ2-3; 7 bases agree with TRBD1. The trim removed 4 bases at V and 3 bases at J, leaving 8 bases unmatched. The germline CDR1 and CDR2 sequences are SGHNT and YYREEE (reference sequence). The CDR3 has 15 amino acids. The CDR3 loop reads CASSPRDSLTDTQYF. As DNA, the CDR3 is TGTGCCAGCAGCCCCCGGGACAGCCTAACAGATACGCAGTATTTT.

This chain uses TRBV30 with TRBJ2-2; D unresolved. This CDR3 comprises 13 residues. Trimming removed 4 bases from V and 1 base from J, with 7 bases in between. In germline, CDR1 is GTSNPN, CDR2 SVGIG (reference sequence). CDR3 nucleotides: TGTGCCTGGACCCCGGGGAACACCGGGGAGCTGTTTTTT. Amino acid sequence: CAWTPGNTGELFF.

The V and J genes are TRBV5-8 and TRBJ2-3, with no clear D. In germline, CDR1 is SGHTS, CDR2 YDEGEE. The CDR3 loop spans 15 amino acids. V lost 3 bases and J 2 bases, leaving 13 bases between the germline ends. The CDR3 region has the DNA TGTGCCAGCAGCTCAGCTCGGACCGCCACAGATACGCAGTATTTT. Translation: CASSSARTATDTQYF.

V is TRBV30 and J is TRBJ1-5, with a possible D match to TRBD1 (5 bases). Germline V gives CDR1 GTSNPN, CDR2 SVGIG (reference sequence). This CDR3 spans 15 amino acids. With 1 base removed from V and 4 bases from J, the gap between germline ends came to 14 bases. This CDR3 reads CAWSAQGVPNQPQHF. The CDR3 DNA follows: TGTGCCTGGAGTGCACAAGGGGTTCCGAATCAGCCCCAGCATTTT.

The rearrangement joins TRBV9 to TRBJ1-6; TRBD1 aligns across 8 bases. CDR3 length: 14 residues. J lost 13 bases, V lost 4 bases, and 10 bases had no gene match. The germline CDR1 and CDR2 sequences are SGDLS and YYNGEE. This CDR3 reads CASSPGQVSSPLHF. As DNA, the CDR3 is TGTGCCAGCAGCCCGGGACAGGTCAGTTCCCCCCTCCACTTT. The complete variable domain, with remaining parts taken from reference TRBV9 and TRBJ1-6, reads DSGVTQTPKHLITATGQRVTLRCSPRSGDLSVYWYQQSLDQGLQFLIQYYNGEERAKGNILERFSAQQFPDLHSELNLSSLELGDSALYFCASSPGQVSSPLHFGNGTRLTVT.

By its share, this clone is medium-sized. The chain recombines TRBV28 with TRBJ1-1; a weak D match, TRBD1 (5 bases). CDR3 size: 11 residues. The V gene's germline CDR1 is MDHEN and CDR2 SYDVKM. The V end lost 8 bases, the J end lost 4 bases, and 8 bases lay between the germline ends. For the CDR3, the DNA is TGTGCCAGCGACAGCGGCACTGAAGCTTTCTTT. Encoded protein: CASDSGTEAFF.

The J gene is TRBJ2-7, the V gene TRBV12-5; D is unresolved. CDR3 length equals 17 residues. V lost 0 bases to trimming and J lost 2 bases, with 17 bases between them. Germline V gene data show CDR1 as LGHNT and CDR2 as FRNRAP. CDR3 coding DNA: TGTGCTAGTGGTTTGGTAGCTTTAGAGGACGTAGCCTACGAGCAGTACTTC. As protein: CASGLVALEDVAYEQYF. The full variable domain, in which reference TRBV12-5 and TRBJ2-7 provide the parts outside the CDR3, is DARVTQTPRHKVTEMGQEVTMRCQPILGHNTVFWYRQTMMQGLELLAYFRNRAPLDDSGMPKDRFSAEMPDATLATLKIQPSEPRDSAVYFCASGLVALEDVAYEQYFGPGTRLTVT.

J is TRBJ1-1 and V is TRBV30; maybe TRBD1 (6 bases). Trimming took off 3 bases at V and 11 bases at J, with 16 bases between the two ends. CDR1 is GTSNPN, CDR2 SVGIG, per germline (reference sequence). The CDR3 has 12 amino acids. CDR3 DNA sequence: TGTGCCTGGAGCGCCCCGCGGGGGGCGGCTTTCTTT. Translating gives CAWSAPRGAAFF.

The chain links TRBV6-1 to TRBJ1-5; 12 nucleotides line up with TRBD1. The CDR3 is made up of 17 amino acids. J lost 6 bases, V lost 4 bases, and 10 bases had no gene match. CDR1 is MNHNS, CDR2 SASEGT, per germline. CDR3 in DNA: TGTGCCAGCAGTGCGGTTCCGGGACAGGGGGCAGGTCAGCCCCAGCATTTT. The encoded protein is CASSAVPGQGAGQPQHF.

V and J are TRBV2 and TRBJ2-3; 8 nucleotides agree with TRBD1. The V and J ends lost 10 bases and 1 base, in that order; junction bases with no gene match: 7. Germline lookup yields CDR1 SNHLY and CDR2 FYNNEI. This CDR3 spans 14 amino acids. The chain's CDR3 is CATKTGVRTDTQYF. CDR3 nucleotide sequence: TGTGCCACTAAGACAGGGGTCCGCACAGATACGCAGTATTTT.

The V and J genes are TRBV9 and TRBJ1-6; D possibly corresponds to TRBD1 (5 bases). This CDR3 is built from 15 residues. The germline V and J ends were trimmed by 1 base and 5 bases, with 10 bases remaining between them. Germline V gives CDR1 SGDLS, CDR2 YYNGEE. As DNA, the CDR3 is TGTGCCAGCAGCGTACGGGCGACAGATAATTCACCCCTCCACTTT. Translating gives CASSVRATDNSPLHF.

J is TRBJ1-2 and V is TRBV6-5; D is undetermined. Germline assignment: CDR1 MNHEY and CDR2 SVGAGI. This CDR3 spans 15 amino acids. V shed 6 bases and J shed 4 bases, with 18 bases lying between them. The CDR3 DNA sequence: TGTGCCAGCAGCCCTTGGCCAGAAGCAACCTATGGCTACACCTTC. Translated: CASSPWPEATYGYTF.

This clone was detected only a few times. Written as DNA, the CDR3 is TGCGCCAGCAGCTTAGACGGACAGGGGGGCAGTTCACCCCTCCACTTT. It codes for CASSLDGQGGSSPLHF. V usage is TRBV5-1 and J usage is TRBJ1-6, with 10 nucleotides matching TRBD1. The V segment lost 2 bases and the J segment 9 bases; nucleotides outside the gene matches: 8. The germline CDR1 and CDR2 sequences are SGHRS and YFSETQ. This CDR3 has 16 residues.

This clone was counted once. CDR3 protein: CASSLRPHGWGTEAFF. In DNA, the CDR3 is TGCGCCAGCAGCTTGAGACCCCACGGCTGGGGCACTGAAGCTTTCTTT. The chain couples TRBV5-1 to TRBJ1-1; D is uncertain. V was clipped by 1 base and J by 4 bases, with 17 bases between them. Germline V gives CDR1 SGHRS, CDR2 YFSETQ. The length of the CDR3 is 16 residues.

This chain uses TRBV19 with TRBJ1-4; no clear D gene. The CDR3 is 16 residues long. Looked up from germline, CDR1 is LNHDA and CDR2 is SQIVND (reference sequence). V lost 4 bases and J lost 4, with 16 bases in between. The CDR3 region is CASSTSRQHHNEKLFF. The DNA for the CDR3 is TGTGCCAGTAGTACATCCCGGCAGCACCATAATGAAAAACTGTTTTTT.

The genes are TRBV6-6 and TRBJ1-1, with 7 positions matching TRBD1. The CDR3 is made up of 15 amino acids. Germline V gene sequence: CDR1 MNHNY, CDR2 SVGAGI (reference sequence). Losses at the gene ends were 7 bases for V and 7 bases for J; bases not matched to a gene: 15. The CDR3 spells CASTQADRAKGEAFF. The CDR3, as DNA: TGTGCCAGCACCCAAGCCGACAGGGCTAAGGGTGAAGCTTTCTTT.

This chain uses TRBV28 with TRBJ2-1, with 7 bases that match TRBD2. V gave up 8 bases and J gave up 6 bases; unmatched junction bases: 16. The CDR3 runs 16 residues. CDR1 and CDR2 (germline): MDHEN, SYDVKM. The CDR3 spells CASWTRASQDVNEQFF. In DNA, the CDR3 is TGTGCCAGCTGGACTAGAGCGTCCCAAGACGTCAATGAGCAGTTCTTC.

This chain connects TRBV5-1 to TRBJ2-6; 9 bases fit TRBD1. V was pared by 4 bases and J by 0 bases, with 14 bases of the junction left unmatched. This CDR3 region has 20 residues. Germline values: CDR1 SGHRS, CDR2 YFSETQ. The CDR3 nucleotides read TGCGCCAGCAGCCCAAGGGGTCTCGACAGGGGGGGCTCTGGGGCCAACGTCCTGACTTTC. It encodes CASSPRGLDRGGSGANVLTF.

By share of the sample, this clone is medium-sized. The chain carries TRBV2 and TRBJ2-4; weak D call: TRBD2 (6 bases). Germline V gene sequence: CDR1 SNHLY, CDR2 FYNNEI. Trimming pared 6 bases from V and 7 bases from J, leaving 13 bases between. This CDR3 is 13 amino acids long. CDR3 nucleotide sequence: TGTGCCAGCAGAGAGGGACTGGAGAACATTCAGTACTTC. Translating it yields CASREGLENIQYF.

V is TRBV25-1 and J is TRBJ1-1; 7 bases fit TRBD1. Per the germline V gene, CDR1 is MGHDK and CDR2 is SYGVNS. The length of the CDR3 is 14 residues. J was trimmed by 4 bases and V by 5 bases; bases with no gene match: 7. The CDR3 DNA is TGTGCCAGCAGTCCATATACAGGGGTCACTGAAGCTTTCTTT. Protein sequence: CASSPYTGVTEAFF.

V and J are TRBV7-2 and TRBJ1-1; D remains unclear. V dropped 5 bases and J dropped 1 base, with 11 bases sitting between them. This CDR3 has 14 amino acids. Germline assignment: CDR1 SGHTA and CDR2 FQGNSA. CDR3 amino acids: CASSPRAGNTEAFF. The CDR3 nucleotides are TGTGCCAGCAGCCCGAGGGCAGGGAACACTGAAGCTTTCTTT.